This T cell receptor (beta chain) was captured by sequencing in a study of blood T cell repertoires in COVID-19. Authors' analysis steps: Amplifying reference gene primers gave estimates of nucleated cell counts. TCRdb keeps only in-frame clones here, not all; method: immunoSEQ multiplex PCR. The DNA was the basis for D and trimming; V, J and clone size are from that table. The profile shows 490,000 or so clones, more than 75% of them singletons. Participant ages covered roughly 18 to 90 years across about 25 US areas. The study assigned cohorts using participant-reported clinical history. Trimming removed 4 bases at V and 4 bases at J, with 5 bases between. The CDR3 consists of 12 residues. Looked up from germline, CDR1 is SNHLY and CDR2 is FYNNEI.

The chain couples TRBV2 to TRBJ1-3; D is undetermined. This clonotype was obtained from a woman aged 40 to 50 who had recovered from COVID-19. Sequencing used PBMCs or T cells enriched from blood (not recorded which). CDR3 sequence (DNA): TGTGCCAGCAGTGGGGCGGGAAACACCATATATTTT. As protein: CASSGAGNTIYF.